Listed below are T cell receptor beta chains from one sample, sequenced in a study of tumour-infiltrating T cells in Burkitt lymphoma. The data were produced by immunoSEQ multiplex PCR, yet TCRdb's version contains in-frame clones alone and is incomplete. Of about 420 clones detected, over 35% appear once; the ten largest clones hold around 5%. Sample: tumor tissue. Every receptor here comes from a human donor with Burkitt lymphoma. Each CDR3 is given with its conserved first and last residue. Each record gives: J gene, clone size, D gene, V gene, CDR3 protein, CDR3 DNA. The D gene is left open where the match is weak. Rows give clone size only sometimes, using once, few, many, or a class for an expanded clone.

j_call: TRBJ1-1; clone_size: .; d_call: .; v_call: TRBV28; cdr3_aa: CASSFGLLNTEAFF; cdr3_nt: TGTGCCAGCAGTTTTGGGCTATTGAACACTGAAGCTTTCTTT
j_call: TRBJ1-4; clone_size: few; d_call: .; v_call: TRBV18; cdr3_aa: CASSPMRETIRGLFF; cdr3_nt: TGTGCCAGCTCACCGATGAGGGAGACGATCCGGGGACTGTTTTTT
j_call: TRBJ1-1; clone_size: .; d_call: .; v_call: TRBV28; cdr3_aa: CASMGGAAEAFF; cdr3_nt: TGTGCCAGCATGGGAGGGGCGGCTGAAGCTTTCTTT
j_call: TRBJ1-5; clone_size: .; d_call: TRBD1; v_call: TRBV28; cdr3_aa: CASRSGGVISNQPQHF; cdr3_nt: TGTGCCAGCAGGTCAGGGGGCGTGATATCCAATCAGCCCCAGCATTTT
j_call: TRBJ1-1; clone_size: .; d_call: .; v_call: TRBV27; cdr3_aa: CAVFRNTEAFF; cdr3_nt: TGTGCCGTATTTCGGAACACTGAAGCTTTCTTT
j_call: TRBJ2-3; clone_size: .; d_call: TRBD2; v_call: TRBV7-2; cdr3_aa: CASSSRLAGLTDTQYF; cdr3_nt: TGTGCCAGCAGCTCACGACTAGCGGGACTCACAGATACGCAGTATTTT
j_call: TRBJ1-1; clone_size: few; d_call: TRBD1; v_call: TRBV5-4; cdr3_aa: CASSPAGTGDRNTEAFF; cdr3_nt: TGTGCCAGCAGCCCCGCCGGGACAGGGGACAGGAACACTGAAGCTTTCTTT
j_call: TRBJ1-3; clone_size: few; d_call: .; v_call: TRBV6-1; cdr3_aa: CASSVELSGNTIYF; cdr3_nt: TGTGCCAGCAGTGTGGAGCTGTCCGGAAACACCATATATTTT
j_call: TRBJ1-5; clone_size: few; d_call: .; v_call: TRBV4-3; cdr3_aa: CASSQEHWSNQPQHF; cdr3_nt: TGCGCCAGCAGCCAAGAACACTGGAGCAATCAGCCCCAGCATTTT
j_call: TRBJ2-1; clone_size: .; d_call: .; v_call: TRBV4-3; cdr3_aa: CASSQGWTLNEQFF; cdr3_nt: TGCGCCAGCAGCCAAGGGTGGACTTTGAATGAGCAGTTCTTC